This T cell receptor (beta chain) was identified in a study of blood T cell repertoires in COVID-19. On the study more broadly: Samples came from the United States, Italy and Spain, spanning acute and convalescent COVID-19. Nucleic acid was either cDNA or gDNA, and it came from T cells, B-cell-depleted T cells, or PBMCs.

Trimming took 1 base from V and 6 from J; bases not matched to a gene: 8. The germline V gene encodes CDR1 SEHNR and CDR2 FQNEAQ (reference sequence). This CDR3 comprises 16 residues. Authors' data handling: Amplified reference gene primers provided the basis for estimating nucleated cell counts. TCRdb keeps only in-frame clones here, not all; method: immunoSEQ multiplex PCR. V and J calls and clone size are as listed in that table; D and trimming were resolved from the DNA. The sample includes around 80,000 clones, about four fifths of them seen just once. Sequenced material: peripheral blood. J is TRBJ2-5 and V is TRBV7-9; 10 bases line up with TRBD2. This TCR was recovered from a man of 80 years or more with acute or convalescent COVID-19. The CDR3 sequence: CASSLGSGGAVKTQYF. The CDR3 region has the DNA TGTGCCAGCAGCTTAGGGAGCGGGGGGGCCGTTAAGACCCAGTACTTC.